This is a list of T cell receptor beta chains from one sample in a study of human T cells and chemical hapten exposure. TCRdb called the RACE reads again in MiXCR, with one record for every CDR3 protein. The sample holds fewer than 150,000 distinct CDR3 sequences; 13% are singletons and the top ten take around 2.8%. The source was whole blood, collected in connection with sensitization to the hapten diphenylcyclopropenone (DPC). These receptors were taken from a woman aged 18-30 years with alopecia areata. Some clones in this sample may be carry-over from other donors' samples. Each CDR3 is given with its conserved first and last residue. Fields, in order: V gene, J gene, D gene, clone size, CDR3 DNA, CDR3 protein. A D gene is named only where the DNA matches it firmly. The size field is filled for only some rows; it gives once, few, many or a size class.

v_call: TRBV11-2; j_call: TRBJ1-6; d_call: TRBD1; clone_size: few; cdr3_nt: TGTGCCAGCAGCCGTTCCGGGACAGGCGGGTCACCCCTCCACTTT; cdr3_aa: CASSRSGTGGSPLHF
v_call: TRBV3-1; j_call: TRBJ2-1; d_call: NA; clone_size: many; cdr3_nt: TGTGCCAGCAGCCAACTAAGGACTTACAATGAGCAGTTCTTC; cdr3_aa: CASSQLRTYNEQFF
v_call: TRBV11-2; j_call: TRBJ2-2; d_call: NA; clone_size: few; cdr3_nt: TGTGCCAGCAGGAGGTTCGCAGCGAACACCGGGGAGCTGTTTTTT; cdr3_aa: CASRRFAANTGELFF
v_call: TRBV20-1; j_call: TRBJ2-7; d_call: NA; clone_size: few; cdr3_nt: TGCAGTGCTAGAGATAAACCCGGCAGGCGGGACACCTACGAGCAGTACTTC; cdr3_aa: CSARDKPGRRDTYEQYF
v_call: TRBV11-3; j_call: TRBJ2-5; d_call: TRBD2; clone_size: few; cdr3_nt: TGTGCCAGCAGCTTAGTCCCTAGCGGGGGCCAAGAGACCCAGTACTTC; cdr3_aa: CASSLVPSGGQETQYF
v_call: TRBV10-3; j_call: TRBJ1-1; d_call: NA; clone_size: many; cdr3_nt: TGTGCCATCAGTGCCATAAACACTGAAGCTTTCTTT; cdr3_aa: CAISAINTEAFF
v_call: TRBV7-9; j_call: TRBJ1-1; d_call: NA; clone_size: many; cdr3_nt: TGTGCCAGCAGGTACACGGGGCAGACTGAAGCTTTCTTT; cdr3_aa: CASRYTGQTEAFF
v_call: TRBV29-1; j_call: TRBJ1-1; d_call: NA; clone_size: NA; cdr3_nt: TGCAGCGTGAGTACAGGGATGGACACTGAAGCTTTCTTT; cdr3_aa: CSVSTGMDTEAFF
v_call: TRBV27; j_call: TRBJ2-3; d_call: NA; clone_size: many; cdr3_nt: TGTGCCAGCAGTTTTAGAGGATCTAGCACAGATACGCAGTATTTT; cdr3_aa: CASSFRGSSTDTQYF
v_call: TRBV7-2; j_call: TRBJ1-6; d_call: NA; clone_size: many; cdr3_nt: TGTGCCAGCAGCTTAAGGCGGCTTGGGAATTCACCCCTCCACTTT; cdr3_aa: CASSLRRLGNSPLHF
v_call: TRBV7-7; j_call: TRBJ2-5; d_call: NA; clone_size: few; cdr3_nt: TGTGCCAGCAGCTTATTGTCCCAAGCGGTTCAAGAGACCCAGTACTTC; cdr3_aa: CASSLLSQAVQETQYF
v_call: TRBV7-6; j_call: TRBJ2-7; d_call: NA; clone_size: many; cdr3_nt: TGTGCCAGCAGCCCCCCCGGGGATGCCTACGAGCAGTACTTC; cdr3_aa: CASSPPGDAYEQYF
v_call: TRBV7-2; j_call: TRBJ1-2; d_call: TRBD1; clone_size: NA; cdr3_nt: TGTGCCAGCAGCTTCGACAGGGGGTCCTATGGCTACACCTTC; cdr3_aa: CASSFDRGSYGYTF
v_call: TRBV10-2; j_call: TRBJ2-3; d_call: NA; clone_size: NA; cdr3_nt: TGCGCCAGCAGTGGGTTAGGAGGGGGCGGCCAGGTCCCTTTT; cdr3_aa: CASSGLGGGGQVPF
v_call: TRBV12-3/TRBV12-4; j_call: TRBJ2-5; d_call: NA; clone_size: NA; cdr3_nt: TGTGCCAGCAGTTCTCGAATACAGGAGACCCAGTACTTC; cdr3_aa: CASSSRIQETQYF
v_call: TRBV7-9; j_call: TRBJ1-5; d_call: NA; clone_size: NA; cdr3_nt: TGTGCCAGCAGCTTAGCCTCTGGACGGAGCAATCAGCCCCAGCATTTT; cdr3_aa: CASSLASGRSNQPQHF
v_call: TRBV4-2; j_call: TRBJ1-6; d_call: TRBD1; clone_size: few; cdr3_nt: TGTGCCAGCAGCCAAGAAAGGACAGGGGATTCACCCCTCCACTTT; cdr3_aa: CASSQERTGDSPLHF
v_call: TRBV6-2/TRBV6-3; j_call: TRBJ1-1; d_call: TRBD1; clone_size: few; cdr3_nt: TGTGCCAGCGGGGACAGGGACACTGAAGCTTTCTTT; cdr3_aa: CASGDRDTEAFF
v_call: TRBV6-1; j_call: TRBJ1-6; d_call: NA; clone_size: NA; cdr3_nt: TGTGCCAGCAGTCTCGGCCAGCCGAATTCACCCCTCCACTTT; cdr3_aa: CASSLGQPNSPLHF
v_call: TRBV20-1; j_call: TRBJ2-5; d_call: TRBD1; clone_size: NA; cdr3_nt: TGCAGTGCTAATTCCCGGGACAGTTTAGAGACCCAGTACTTC; cdr3_aa: CSANSRDSLETQYF
v_call: TRBV5-1; j_call: TRBJ2-7; d_call: NA; clone_size: NA; cdr3_nt: TGCGCCAGCAGCTTGCATGGCGCTTACGAGCAGTACTTC; cdr3_aa: CASSLHGAYEQYF
v_call: TRBV28; j_call: TRBJ1-1; d_call: NA; clone_size: few; cdr3_nt: TGTGCCAGCAGGTTAGGGGGTGAGAGGAACACTGAAGCTTTCTTT; cdr3_aa: CASRLGGERNTEAFF
v_call: TRBV20-1; j_call: TRBJ2-5; d_call: TRBD2; clone_size: many; cdr3_nt: TGCAGTGCCCTGGGGCGGGGGGCTTCCAAGTCCCAGTACTTC; cdr3_aa: CSALGRGASKSQYF
v_call: TRBV4-3; j_call: TRBJ2-6; d_call: TRBD1; clone_size: NA; cdr3_nt: TGCGCCAGCAGCCAACAACTGACAGGGTCCGACACTGGGGCCAACGTCCTGACTTTC; cdr3_aa: CASSQQLTGSDTGANVLTF
v_call: TRBV5-5; j_call: TRBJ2-2; d_call: NA; clone_size: NA; cdr3_nt: TGTGCCAGCAGCGTCGCCGGGACCCCGGGCGGGGAGCTGTTTTTT; cdr3_aa: CASSVAGTPGGELFF
v_call: TRBV20-1; j_call: TRBJ1-6; d_call: NA; clone_size: few; cdr3_nt: TGCAGTGCTAAGGGAATTTCAGGTTCACCCCTCCACTTT; cdr3_aa: CSAKGISGSPLHF